The text below deals with one TCR beta chain. The entry originates in a study of brain metastases from non-small cell lung cancer. Produced via immunoSEQ multiplex PCR; TCRdb's table is partial and in-frame only. The sample records approximately 1,900 clones, 83% being singletons. In germline, CDR1 is SGHDN, CDR2 FVKESK. The CDR3 spans 15 residues. The junction had 1 base not matched to a gene; V was cut back by 2 bases and J by 3 bases. The sequence came from a donor aged 40 or older with non-small cell lung cancer. Input material: tissue from a brain metastasis. The chain couples TRBV14 to TRBJ2-5, with 12 bases matching TRBD2. The CDR3 DNA sequence: TGTGCCAGCAGCCAATGGACTAGCGGGAAAGAGACCCAGTACTTC. Its protein product is CASSQWTSGKETQYF.